This paragraph reports one T cell receptor beta chain. Its antigen is currently unknown. These data originate in a study of T cells in Graves' hyperthyroidism and ophthalmopathy. Points from the study as a whole: A model of 13 V-J pairs discriminated ophthalmopathy from stable hyperthyroidism. Most thyroid clonotypes that were expanded above 0.001 also turned up in blood. Model-based prediction identified ophthalmopathy a median about 6.8 months prior to its onset.

The V end was cut by 0 bases, the J end by 7 bases, with 7 bases between. The CDR3 is 13 amino acids. The germline gives CDR1 LNHDA, CDR2 SQIVND (reference sequence). The TCR beta CDR3 regions underwent amplification using RNA transcripts as the source. The HTBI primer set served for first-round RT-PCR of the TCR CDR3. TCRdb called the multiplex PCR reads again in MiXCR, with one record for every CDR3 protein. The sample lists 450,000 to 600,000 distinct CDR3 sequences; roughly 21% were seen once. The V call is TRBV19, the J call TRBJ2-4; D uncertain. The TCR sequence derives from a man in his forties with Graves' ophthalmopathy. Material for sequencing was blood. The CDR3 loop is CASSIDGTNIQYF. In nucleotides, the CDR3 is TGTGCCAGTAGTATAGATGGCACCAACATTCAGTACTTC.